This T cell receptor beta chain was obtained from a study of T-cell reconstitution after alpha-beta-depleted transplantation in children. This clonotype has a single count. Preparation of the TCRbeta library used unique molecular identifiers. TCRdb analysed the PCR reads with MiXCR anew, one entry per CDR3 protein. There are approximately 88,000 distinct CDR3 sequences in the sample; less than 15% occur only once, and about 15% lies in the top ten. This receptor was taken from a human donor who donated a stem cell graft to a child with inherited bone marrow failure. The material sequenced was PBMCs from the stem cell graft donor, taken from the stem cell graft.

The CDR3 nucleotides read TGTGCCAGTAGTAGCTTCGACCCTGTGTACACTGAAGCTTTCTTT. This sequence encodes CASSSFDPVYTEAFF. The rearrangement links TRBV19 to TRBJ1-1; D remains ambiguous. Trimming pared 4 bases from V and 3 bases from J, leaving 15 bases between. Germline assignment: CDR1 LNHDA and CDR2 SQIVND (reference sequence). This CDR3 comprises 15 residues.